This TCR beta chain derives from a study of CD8+CD57+ T cells in acquired aplastic anemia listed by TCRdb under 2018. At the level of the whole study: Extracted DNA from sorted CD4+ and CD8+ cells averaged 3.2 ug, ranging from roughly 0.2 to 30 ug. A CD8+CD57+ expansion meant a frequency higher than the mean frequency seen in healthy subjects. Summary of the overall study and its limitations: Patients and healthy controls showed no significant difference in CD8+ Simpson's diversity (P=0.060). About 28 CD8+ CDR3 sequences were found in both patients and controls but appeared to be highly expressed in patients and within the immunodominant clones of the patients.

Comments on this clonotype: Its antigen specificity is not known. There are no base qualities to consult, and no much larger clone falls within one base.

V and J are trimmed by 6 bases and 1 base, and the gene matches miss 6 bases of the junction. CDR1 and CDR2 were assigned from the germline V gene as ENHRY and SYGVKD. The CDR3, from cysteine to phenylalanine, totals 15 residues. Only CDR3 DNA is held: 45 bases, read in frame from base 1. Flow cytometry had shown CD8+CD57+ cell expansion in the patients selected for sequencing. Every patient had a diagnosis of severe acquired aplastic anemia based on International Study of Aplastic Anemia and Agranulocytosis and Camitta criteria. No therapy had been received by the patients at the time of blood sampling. In this study, sorted CD4+ and CD8+ T cells from the blood of healthy subjects and of severe aplastic anemia patients had their TCR repertoires deep-sequenced. Patients were enrolled in the USA under clinicaltrials.gov protocols 00001620, 01623167, 00001397, 00071045, 00081523 and 00961064. Ficoll-Paque density gradient centrifugation was used to isolate peripheral blood mononuclear cells. Before DNA extraction, CD4+ and CD8+ T cells were sorted with FACS or magnetic beads.

TCR beta VDJ combination and CDR3 sequence profiling used genomic DNA as the template. TCR repertoire sequencing was run on an Illumina HiSeq 2000. Processing in the source paper ran as follows. Repertoire assessment relied on Simpson's diversity index, CDR3 size and DJ length profiles, and TRBV/TRBJ rearrangement plots. Whichever DNA sequence was most abundant in the deep sequencing data was defined as the immunodominant clone. CDR3 amino acid sequences were checked for sharing between subjects and were compared against published repertoires and the VDJdb database. In-frame beta chains were kept once TCRdb had trimmed the public reads at Q25 with fastp and called clones with MiXCR. Identical CDR3 protein sequences are pooled into one entry, listed with their most common genes and DNA. V and J calls and clone size were set by TCRdb, not the authors. A total of around 430,000 distinct CDR3 sequences appear in this sample, less than 35% of them only once. The biggest ten clones account for around 0.82% of the sample.

Rearrangement joined TRBV10-3 to TRBJ2-3, with 8 junctional bases fitting TRBD1. Specimen: sorted CD4+, CD8+, or CD8+CD57+ T cells (not recorded which) from PBMCs. This clonotype was obtained from a human donor with aplastic anemia. The sequenced DNA is TGTGCCATCAGGGGCGGGACAGGCCGCACAGATACGCAGTATTTT. This is translated as CAIRGGTGRTDTQYF.